Listed here are 2 T cell receptor beta chains from one sample, sequenced in a study of Graves' ophthalmopathy and Graves' hyperthyroidism (dated by TCRdb to the late 2010s). The sequencer listed for this sample is Illumina HiSeq 2000. For repertoire sequencing, the TCR beta CDR3 regions were amplified from RNA transcripts. The first round of RT-PCR was done with HTBI primers and the Qiagen OneStep RT-PCR kit, and was followed by a second round of multiplex PCR, then size selection and purification. TCRdb redid the processing of the public reads, applying fastp at Q25 and MiXCR, and retained in-frame beta chains. Every CDR3 protein is listed once, alongside the most common genes and DNA of its rows. The sample has about 550,000 distinct CDR3 sequences on record, just under 40% of them singletons. Around 4% of the sample is in the top ten clones. Sequencing was carried out using peripheral blood or thyroid tissue (not recorded which). These receptors all come from an adult man with Graves' hyperthyroidism.

This clonotype was detected many times. The chain uses TRBV19 and TRBJ1-1; D unclear. Between the trimmed V and J ends, which lost 3 bases and 3 bases, there was a span of 8 bases. The CDR3 runs to 13 residues. The germline V gene encodes CDR1 LNHDA and CDR2 SQIVND (reference sequence). Here the CDR3 DNA reads TGTGCCAGTAGTATCCAACAAGACACTGAAGCTTTCTTT. Residues: CASSIQQDTEAFF.

This clonotype has just a few counts. This chain uses TRBV5-1 with TRBJ1-6, with D unresolved. The CDR3 loop spans 14 amino acids. The ends were cut back, 0 bases at V and 4 bases at J, with 5 bases in the middle. Germline CDR1 and CDR2: SGHRS and YFSETQ. The CDR3 region is CASSLDGYNSPLHF. In DNA form, the CDR3 reads TGCGCCAGCAGCTTGGATGGATATAATTCACCCCTCCACTTT. The full variable domain, its missing parts supplied by reference TRBV5-1 and TRBJ1-6, is KAGVTQTPRYLIKTRGQQVTLSCSPISGHRSVSWYQQTPGQGLQFLFEYFSETQRNKGNFPGRFSGRQFSNSRSEMNVSTLELGDSALYLCASSLDGYNSPLHFGNGTRLTVT.